This entry concerns a single TCR beta chain. The data derive from a study of T cell changes during pregnancy in multiple sclerosis. The repertoire was sequenced with immunoSEQ multiplex PCR; TCRdb's copy has only in-frame clones and lacks some. Seen here are about 53,000 clones, 80% to 95% observed once, and the top ten hold about 0.5%. CDR3 length equals 16 residues. Germline values: CDR1 SGHRS, CDR2 YFSETQ. Germline trimming cut 2 bases from V and 5 bases from J; bases unmatched to any gene: 8. V and J are TRBV5-1 and TRBJ2-2, with 8 bases lining up with TRBD1. This TCR was sampled from a female donor with multiple sclerosis, enrolled in a pregnancy study. Sample: CD4+ T cells from peripheral blood mononuclear cells, taken in the third trimester of pregnancy. As DNA, the CDR3 is TGCGCCAGCAGCTTAGGTCAGGGGGCGCGGACCGGGGAGCTGTTTTTT. Its protein is CASSLGQGARTGELFF.